The 5 T cell receptor beta chains below all came from one sample that was sequenced in a study of CD8+ T cells in alopecia areata. Stated treatment: oral pan-JAK inhibitor, 5-10 mg twice daily. cDNA reverse transcribed from extracted RNA served as the sequencing template. Sequencing was performed with immunoSEQ multiplex PCR; in TCRdb, only in-frame clones are kept and a portion is missing. The sample yields 150,000 to 200,000 clones, around 58% seen once. The sequences come from CD4+ T cells sorted from blood, collected around week 55, from a patient treated with tofacitinib. These receptor sequences come from a human donor with alopecia areata.

The CDR3 sequence is CSVEGSGGTLQETQYF. Written as DNA, the CDR3 is TGCAGCGTTGAAGGAAGCGGGGGTACCCTTCAAGAGACCCAGTACTTC. V and J are TRBV29-1 and TRBJ2-5, with 8 positions matching TRBD2. The CDR3 has 16 amino acids. Trimming took 1 base from V and 2 from J; bases not matched to a gene: 9. Germline V gives CDR1 SQVTM, CDR2 ANQGSEA.

The chain links TRBV4-1 to TRBJ1-6; 7 positions match TRBD1. The CDR3 length is 14 residues. V dropped 0 bases and J dropped 10; count of bases not matched to a gene: 3. Germline-derived CDR1 and CDR2 are MGHRA and YSYEKL. DNA for the CDR3: TGCGCCAGCAGCCAAGAAGGGGGCGGATCACCCCTCCACTTT. Its protein is CASSQEGGGSPLHF.

The chain joins TRBV4-1 to TRBJ2-7; D is unclear. Trimming removed 0 bases at V and 5 bases at J, with 8 bases between. CDR1 is MGHRA and CDR2 is YSYEKL in the germline V gene. The CDR3 length is 13 residues. The CDR3 loop is CASSQDPPDEQYF. The CDR3 coding sequence is TGCGCCAGCAGCCAAGATCCCCCCGACGAGCAGTACTTC.

The V gene is TRBV5-6, the J gene TRBJ1-2; D call uncertain. Trimming cost V 3 bases and J 1 base, with 10 bases left between them. Per the germline V gene, CDR1 is SGHDT and CDR2 is YYEEEE. The CDR3 extends over 14 amino acids. The CDR3 region has the DNA TGTGCCAGCAGCTGGCGGGCGGATAACTATGGCTACACCTTC. It codes for CASSWRADNYGYTF.

This clone was detected only a few times. This chain uses TRBV2 with TRBJ2-5, with TRBD2 as a possible D gene (5 bases). The CDR3 is 14 residues long. The V end lost 3 bases, the J end lost 2 bases, and 10 bases lay between the germline ends. Germline V CDR1 and CDR2: SNHLY, FYNNEI. The CDR3 spells CASSDTGFQETQYF. CDR3 nucleotide sequence: TGTGCCAGCAGTGATACGGGATTTCAAGAGACCCAGTACTTC.